Given below is one TCR beta chain in context. Its antigen is still unknown. The record has no base qualities; no much larger clone is one base away. The data derive from a study of CD8+ T cells in alopecia areata (dated by TCRdb to about 2018). At the level of the whole study: The treated patients, all with moderate-to-severe alopecia areata, were enrolled in an open-label pilot trial of oral tofacitinib given at 5 to 10 mg twice daily. Patients received tofacitinib for 6 to 18 months and were then followed off drug for 6 months to check for delayed response and recurrence. The SALT score, which quantifies the percentage of affected scalp surface area, was used to measure disease severity in treated patients. The study used high-throughput TCRbeta sequencing to examine T cell clonal expansion in alopecia areata, in both the C3H/HeJ mouse model and human patients. On the human side, TCRbeta sequencing was run on scalp tissue and on sorted CD4+ and CD8+ peripheral blood T cells from healthy controls and from alopecia areata patients with either patchy or totalis/universalis disease. Biopsies were taken from tofacitinib-treated patients at baseline and at 4 and 24 weeks of treatment, and a later scalp biopsy was taken in several of the tofacitinib-treated patients. Scalp clonality was compared among normal scalp (n=4), patchy alopecia areata scalp (n=8), and alopecia totalis/universalis scalp (n=8). RNA was extracted with the PAXgene miRNA kit for fixed scalp, the miRNeasy kit for PBMCs, and the RNeasy kit for mouse skin. Amplification of TCRbeta CDR3 regions was done by immunoSEQ multiplex PCR using 35 Vbeta forward primers and 13 Jbeta reverse primers. The investigation overall reported the following: Many expanded lesional clones persisted in scalp and blood during tofacitinib treatment, which may partly explain relapse after stopping treatment. Because the treated cohort was small and included a single nonresponder, larger studies are needed to assess links between baseline CD8+ expansion and response. Lesional scalp, especially in alopecia totalis/universalis, showed higher clonality and more expanded CD8+ clones than normal scalp, suggesting antigenic drive. With tofacitinib, both scalp clonality and the number of expanded CD8+ clones among the top 100 scalp clones went down significantly. TCR sequences shared between patients were less clear than in mice, possibly partly because of HLA diversity in the patient population. Unlike mouse skin, where gammadelta T cells dominate, normal human skin contains resident alphabeta T cells that get sequenced too, which complicates analysis of the scalp TCR repertoire.

Library generation was performed with the immunoSEQ multiplex PCR assay. RNA was extracted from all samples and reverse transcribed into cDNA as template for TCR sequencing. First-strand cDNA was synthesized using SuperScript III with a 2:1 mix of oligo-dT and random hexamers. A synthetic immune receptor repertoire was used to measure amplification bias, and any remaining bias was corrected computationally. The paper's processing steps were these. Raw reads were preprocessed for error removal, and CDR3 was defined according to IMGT conventions as running from the conserved cysteine to phenylalanine. Clonality was computed by normalizing Shannon entropy by log2 of the number of productive unique TCRs and subtracting the result from 1. Scalp TCRbeta sequences were cross-referenced with sorted blood CD4 and CD8 repertoires so that the CD4 or CD8 identity of scalp clones could be inferred. TCRdb retrieved this table from immuneACCESS and kept in-frame rearrangements only. Not all clones are present; in checked studies, unresolved V genes account for under half, and no reason is known for the remainder. For V, J and clone size, that table is used; D and trimming come from the DNA. The sample table holds about 99,000 clones, of which 80% to 90% were seen once. Of the sample, 11% is held by the ten largest clones.

According to the study, the label for this sample's treatment or condition signals: oral pan-JAK inhibitor, 5-10 mg twice daily. Lesional scalp punch biopsies and peripheral blood were collected from alopecia areata patients. PBMCs were isolated by density centrifugation and stained for CD3, CD4 and CD8, and CD4+ and CD8+ T cells were sorted on a FACSAria. CDR1 SQVTM and CDR2 ANQGSEA were looked up in the germline V gene. The CDR3 numbers 13 residues from cysteine through phenylalanine. CDR3 DNA is the only sequence kept; it has 39 bases, read in frame from the first base. V is pared back by 2 bases and J by 5 bases, with 9 bases lying between the germline termini.

The sequence derives from a human donor with alopecia areata. The chain links TRBV29-1 with TRBJ2-2; the D gene cannot be resolved reliably. The sample here was CD8+ T cells sorted from blood, taken at approximately week 30, from a patient treated with tofacitinib. The CDR3 is CSVEPVETGELFF. At the DNA level, the sequence is TGCAGCGTTGAACCAGTGGAGACCGGGGAGCTGTTTTTT.